This T cell receptor (beta chain) is from a study of T-cell memory formation after mild COVID-19. At the level of the study: Clusters of TCRs were largely donor specific. Whole-study findings and limits: The pre-infection memory compartment contained some responding clones, suggesting cross-reactive memory joined.

TCRdb re-called the 5' RACE reads through MiXCR, storing one row per CDR3 protein. In the table there are around 450,000 distinct CDR3 sequences, approximately 24% of which are singletons. The CDR3 covers 13 residues. Trimming took off 7 bases at V and 5 bases at J, with 14 bases between the two ends. Germline loops: CDR1 DFQATT, CDR2 SNEGSKA (reference sequence). This clonotype was seen a few times. As yet, its antigen is unknown. Sequencing used PBMCs or a T cell subset sorted from them (not recorded which). The source of this sequence is an adult woman who had mild COVID-19 (a few samples of this study predate the infection). Cell type and time point are not known. The chain has TRBV20-1 and TRBJ1-4; possibly TRBD1 for D (5 bases). CDR3 sequence (DNA): TGCAGTGTTATCGGGACGGCGAATGAAAAACTGTTTTTT. Protein: CSVIGTANEKLFF.